What follows are 6 T cell receptor beta chains derived from one specimen sequenced in a study of technical replicates of blood from a handful of donors. Measured with immunoSEQ multiplex PCR; TCRdb has only the in-frame clones, and not every one. The table shows fewer than 95,000 clones, with about 93% occurring only once. What was sequenced was T cells isolated from PBMCs. These TCRs come from a human donor in good health.

Written as DNA, the CDR3 is TGCGCCAGCAGTTCCGGAACCGGGACACCCAATCAGCCCCAGCATTTT. Amino acids: CASSSGTGTPNQPQHF. The V gene is TRBV5-1, the J gene TRBJ1-5; a possible D gene is TRBD1 (6 bases). V lost 5 bases to trimming and J lost 3 bases, with 18 bases between them. The CDR3 loop spans 16 amino acids. In germline, CDR1 is SGHRS, CDR2 YFSETQ.

The chain has TRBV28 and TRBJ2-5; the D is unclear. The length of the CDR3 is 13 residues. With 3 bases removed from V and 2 bases from J, the gap between germline ends came to 7 bases. Germline values: CDR1 MDHEN, CDR2 SYDVKM. This CDR3 is CASSFSNQETQYF. The DNA of the CDR3 is TGTGCCAGCAGTTTCAGTAATCAAGAGACCCAGTACTTC. The full variable domain, in which reference TRBV28 and TRBJ2-5 provide the parts outside the CDR3, is DVKVTQSSRYLVKRTGEKVFLECVQDMDHENMFWYRQDPGLGLRLIYFSYDVKMKEKGDIPEGYSVSREKKERFSLILESASTNQTSMYLCASSFSNQETQYFGPGTRLLVL.

The V gene is TRBV19, the J gene TRBJ1-2; 7 bases map to TRBD1. V gave up 0 bases and J gave up 4 bases; unmatched junction bases: 8. CDR3 size: 16 residues. Germline V lookup: CDR1 LNHDA, CDR2 SQIVND (reference sequence). The CDR3 region has the DNA TGTGCCAGTAGTATAGATTCGCGGGGACAGTTCTATGGCTACACCTTC. This encodes CASSIDSRGQFYGYTF.

The gene calls are TRBV28 and TRBJ1-5, with D possibly TRBD1 on 6 matching bases. In germline, CDR1 is MDHEN, CDR2 SYDVKM. V lost 8 bases, J lost 1 base, and 18 bases lay in between. The CDR3 is 16 amino acids. The CDR3 loop reads CASQRPFDRSNQPQHF. CDR3 DNA: TGTGCCAGCCAGCGGCCGTTTGACAGGAGCAATCAGCCCCAGCATTTT.

The CDR3 DNA reads TGTGCCAGCAGCTTGTTTTCAGGGGTCGGTGAAGCTTTCTTT. Translating it yields CASSLFSGVGEAFF. This chain uses TRBV5-4 with TRBJ1-1; D is perhaps TRBD1 (6 bases). Trimming left V 1 base short and J 7 bases short, with 14 bases between. The CDR3 totals 14 residues. Germline V gene sequence: CDR1 SGHNT, CDR2 YYREEE (reference sequence). Drawing the rest from reference TRBV5-4 and TRBJ1-1, the complete variable domain is ETGVTQSPTHLIKTRGQQVTLRCSSQSGHNTVSWYQQALGQGPQFIFQYYREEENGRGNFPPRFSGLQFPNYSSELNVNALELDDSALYLCASSLFSGVGEAFFGQGTRLTVV.

The chain is built from TRBV15 and TRBJ2-7; D is unresolved. Trimming pared 5 bases from V and 2 bases from J, leaving 7 bases between. This CDR3 has 12 amino acids. Germline CDR1 reads LNHNV; CDR2 reads YYDKDF (reference sequence). The chain's CDR3 is CATSPGPYEQYF. Here the CDR3 DNA reads TGTGCCACCAGCCCCGGTCCCTACGAGCAGTACTTC.